This TCR beta chain emerged from a study of blood T cells in healthy people across ages. V lost 2 bases to trimming and J lost 5 bases; unmatched junction nucleotides: 6. This CDR3 region has 15 residues. Germline loops: CDR1 SNHLY, CDR2 FYNNEI. The sample, about 10 milliliters of peripheral blood, was drawn from each donor. Extraction yielded at least 5 micrograms of total RNA per sample. Then a second PCR, running roughly 7 to 11 cycles, was carried out with a sample-barcoded 5' primer and a J-beta primer mix. One entry per CDR3 protein, called by TCRdb with MiXCR from the 5' RACE reads. Found here are 750,000 to 950,000 distinct CDR3 sequences, roughly 25% of them singletons; the top ten hold 3%. In addition, the sample was reused for a study of T cells of mothers and their children. That study reports: A primer called M1S, used in the second PCR, added sample barcodes and 2-4 random nucleotides. Whether pairs are related or unrelated, thymic selection shapes their TCR recombination output in much the same way.

Material for sequencing was blood. This clonotype originated in a boy aged 5-17 years in good health. The chain joins TRBV2 to TRBJ2-7, with 10 bases that match TRBD2. The CDR3 sequence is CASSEQRGGPHEQYF. DNA for the CDR3: TGTGCCAGCAGTGAACAGCGGGGGGGCCCCCACGAGCAGTACTTC.